The 30 T cell receptor beta chains listed next were all sequenced from one sample in a study of PD-1 blockade in mismatch repair-deficient tumors. TCRdb's copy holds only in-frame clones and misses some; the assay was immunoSEQ multiplex PCR. The table includes roughly 120,000 clones, more than 60% detected once. The sample in question was peripheral blood, obtained about 60 weeks after starting pembrolizumab. The receptor set was obtained from an adult with mismatch repair-deficient cancer.

This sequence joins TRBV7-9 and TRBJ2-1; D ambiguous. CDR1 and CDR2 from the germline V gene are SEHNR and FQNEAQ (reference sequence). Trimming removed 1 base from V and 8 bases from J, with 6 bases in between. The CDR3 covers 12 residues. This CDR3 reads CASSLEPHEQFF. The CDR3 DNA is TGTGCCAGCAGCTTAGAGCCGCATGAGCAGTTCTTC.

This clone was seen just once. The genes are TRBV29-1 and TRBJ2-7, with D possibly TRBD2 on 5 matching bases. Trimming cost V 2 bases and J 4 bases, with 12 bases left between them. CDR3 size: 13 residues. The V gene's germline CDR1 is SQVTM and CDR2 ANQGSEA. The CDR3: CSVEMEEQYEQYF. The CDR3 DNA is TGCAGCGTTGAAATGGAGGAGCAGTACGAGCAGTACTTC.

This chain joins TRBV4-1 and TRBJ1-5, with 8 bases fitting TRBD1. Germline CDR1 is MGHRA and CDR2 is YSYEKL. V gave up 1 base and J gave up 4 bases; unmatched junction bases: 6. The CDR3 extends over 16 amino acids. For the CDR3, the DNA is TGCGCCAGCAGCCAAGCTGGACAGGGAGGGAATCAGCCCCAGCATTTT. Protein product: CASSQAGQGGNQPQHF.

DNA of the CDR3: TGTGCCAGCAGCTTAGGGTTGGCTAGTTCATTCACAGATACGCAGTATTTT. Encoded protein: CASSLGLASSFTDTQYF. The chain couples TRBV7-9 to TRBJ2-3, with D uncertain. Germline lookup yields CDR1 SEHNR and CDR2 FQNEAQ (reference sequence). V lost 1 base and J 2 bases, leaving 16 bases between the germline ends. The CDR3 totals 17 residues.

The rearrangement links TRBV7-9 to TRBJ1-2, with D possibly matching TRBD1 (6 bases). CDR1 and CDR2 from the germline V gene are SEHNR and FQNEAQ (reference sequence). The CDR3 has 13 residues. V lost 5 bases and J 8 bases, leaving 15 bases between the germline ends. CDR3 region: CASSEGGIRGYTF. The CDR3 nucleotides read TGTGCCAGCAGCGAAGGGGGTATCAGGGGCTACACCTTC.

The chain has TRBV19 and TRBJ2-1; TRBD2 aligns across 15 bases. Losses at the gene ends were 5 bases for V and 10 bases for J; bases not matched to a gene: 9. The CDR3 has 16 amino acids. Germline CDR1 reads LNHDA; CDR2 reads SQIVND (reference sequence). The CDR3 here is CASSSRTSGRAKEQFF. DNA for the CDR3: TGTGCCAGTAGTTCCCGGACTAGCGGGAGGGCGAAGGAGCAGTTCTTC.

The chain combines TRBV9 with TRBJ2-1; 8 bases fit TRBD2. The V and J ends lost 0 bases and 2 bases, in that order; junction bases with no gene match: 1. The germline gives CDR1 SGDLS, CDR2 YYNGEE. The CDR3 runs 15 residues. CDR3 coding DNA: TGTGCCAGCAGCGTAGGGCGGGGGGCCTACAATGAGCAGTTCTTC. Its protein is CASSVGRGAYNEQFF.

The gene calls are TRBV6-6 and TRBJ1-2; 8 nucleotides agree with TRBD1. With 8 bases clipped from V and 0 bases from J, the junction kept 5 bases outside the gene matches. The CDR3 runs to 14 residues. The germline CDR1 and CDR2 sequences are MNHNY and SVGAGI (reference sequence). CDR3 region: CASGAGGPNYGYTF. The CDR3 DNA follows: TGTGCCAGCGGCGCAGGGGGCCCTAACTATGGCTACACCTTC.

This sequence joins TRBV30 and TRBJ1-5, with D perhaps TRBD1 (5 bases). The CDR3 extends over 14 amino acids. Looked up from germline, CDR1 is GTSNPN and CDR2 is SVGIG (reference sequence). V lost 1 base, J lost 6 bases, and 13 bases lay in between. CDR3 bases: TGTGCCTGGAGTGCGAAACCCAGGGCTCAGCCCCAGCATTTT. This encodes CAWSAKPRAQPQHF.

This chain connects TRBV28 to TRBJ1-1; weak D call: TRBD1 (6 bases). Germline V gene lookup returns CDR1 MDHEN and CDR2 SYDVKM. This CDR3 is 13 amino acids long. V shed 3 bases and J shed 6 bases, with 11 bases lying between them. This CDR3 is CASSLGHRAEAFF. In DNA, the CDR3 is TGTGCCAGCAGTTTGGGCCACAGGGCTGAAGCTTTCTTT.

J is TRBJ2-4 and V is TRBV7-2, with D possibly being TRBD2 (6 bases). The CDR3 sequence is 14 residues long. Deletions cut 2 bases from V and 6 bases from J, with 11 bases between. Per germline, CDR1 SGHTA and CDR2 FQGNSA. The CDR3 DNA sequence: TGTGCCAGCAGCTTATGGGAGGAGGGAAACATTCAGTACTTC. It is translated as CASSLWEEGNIQYF.

Only one count was recorded for this clone. V gene TRBV19 combines with J gene TRBJ1-5; D is undetermined. Germline V gene data show CDR1 as LNHDA and CDR2 as SQIVND (reference sequence). The CDR3 length is 17 residues. V was cut by 3 bases and J by 2 bases, with 17 bases left in between. CDR3 sequence: CASSINPGSPGNQPQHF. CDR3 bases: TGTGCCAGTAGTATTAACCCGGGATCCCCTGGCAATCAGCCCCAGCATTTT.

The V call is TRBV6-1, the J call TRBJ1-1; D is unclear. Germline values: CDR1 MNHNS, CDR2 SASEGT. Trimming shortened V by 0 bases and J by 3 bases, and 11 bases separated the two germline ends. The CDR3 covers 15 residues. The CDR3 coding sequence is TGTGCCAGCAGTGAAGCGCCCCAATCGGACACTGAAGCTTTCTTT. Protein product: CASSEAPQSDTEAFF.

The chain carries TRBV5-1 and TRBJ2-5; 14 bases match TRBD2. With 4 bases clipped from V and 5 bases from J, the junction kept 7 bases outside the gene matches. The CDR3 runs to 16 residues. Germline CDR1 and CDR2: SGHRS and YFSETQ. The CDR3 nucleotides read TGCGCCAGCAGCCCCGGGACTAGCGGGAGTTGGGAGACCCAGTACTTC. Encoded protein: CASSPGTSGSWETQYF. The full variable domain, rest sourced from reference TRBV5-1 and TRBJ2-5, is KAGVTQTPRYLIKTRGQQVTLSCSPISGHRSVSWYQQTPGQGLQFLFEYFSETQRNKGNFPGRFSGRQFSNSRSEMNVSTLELGDSALYLCASSPGTSGSWETQYFGPGTRLLVL.

The rearrangement joins TRBV11-3 to TRBJ2-2; D remains ambiguous. Trimming left V 4 bases short and J 6 bases short, with 9 bases between. This CDR3 comprises 13 residues. The germline V gene encodes CDR1 SGHNT and CDR2 YENEEA. DNA for the CDR3: TGTGCCAGCAGCTCTGACGACGCCGGGGAGCTGTTTTTT. Protein product: CASSSDDAGELFF.

The chain carries TRBV10-1 and TRBJ2-2; D is perhaps TRBD2 (6 bases). CDR1 and CDR2 (germline): WNHNN, SYGVQD (reference sequence). There are 16 residues in the CDR3. Trimming took off 0 bases at V and 0 bases at J, with 8 bases between the two ends. CDR3 in DNA: TGCGCCAGCAGTGAGTCGACGGGGGCGAACACCGGGGAGCTGTTTTTT. Its translation is CASSESTGANTGELFF.

The chain's CDR3 is CASSRSGQGEFVGYTF. The CDR3 nucleotides are TGTGCCAGCTCACGCTCGGGACAGGGAGAGTTTGTAGGCTACACCTTC. The chain carries TRBV18 and TRBJ1-2, with 9 bases aligning to TRBD1. The V gene end was trimmed by 4 bases and the J gene end by 8 bases; junction bases not matched to a gene: 14. Germline V gives CDR1 KGHSH, CDR2 LQKENI. The CDR3 sequence is 16 residues long.

The J gene is TRBJ1-1, the V gene TRBV7-2; D might be TRBD1 (6 bases). Germline values: CDR1 SGHTA, CDR2 FQGNSA. The CDR3 sequence is 15 residues long. Trimming left V 3 bases short and J 7 bases short, with 18 bases between. CDR3 sequence reads: CASSFNPGARGEAFF. The DNA of the CDR3 is TGTGCCAGCAGCTTTAATCCGGGGGCGAGGGGTGAAGCTTTCTTT.

The chain recombines TRBV18 with TRBJ2-1; TRBD1 aligns across 11 bases. Germline V gene lookup returns CDR1 KGHSH and CDR2 LQKENI. This CDR3 is built from 16 residues. The trim removed 4 bases at V and 5 bases at J, leaving 7 bases unmatched. CDR3 in amino acids: CASSLNGQGANNEQFF. CDR3 sequence (DNA): TGTGCCAGCTCACTCAACGGACAGGGGGCTAACAATGAGCAGTTCTTC.

The chain has TRBV14 and TRBJ2-7; the D is unclear. In germline, CDR1 is SGHDN, CDR2 FVKESK. V lost 1 base to trimming and J lost 2 bases, with 12 bases between them. CDR3 length equals 15 residues. CDR3 sequence (DNA): TGTGCCAGCAGCCAAGGTTCGTCAACCACCTACGAGCAGTACTTC. Its protein is CASSQGSSTTYEQYF.

The sample holds one count of this clone. This chain links TRBV9 with TRBJ1-1; D unresolved. CDR1 and CDR2 (germline): SGDLS, YYNGEE. The CDR3 is made up of 14 amino acids. V lost 4 bases and J lost 5, with 15 bases in between. For the CDR3, the DNA is TGTGCCAGCAGCCCCCCTCATGACGATACTGAAGCTTTCTTT. Amino acid sequence: CASSPPHDDTEAFF.

The V gene is TRBV6-1, the J gene TRBJ2-7; perhaps TRBD2 as D (6 bases). In germline, CDR1 is MNHNS, CDR2 SASEGT. CDR3 length equals 13 residues. Trimming shortened V by 6 bases and J by 4 bases, and 13 bases separated the two germline ends. CDR3 residues: CASRTLEGYEQYF. CDR3 bases: TGTGCCAGCAGGACACTGGAGGGGTACGAGCAGTACTTC.

V gene TRBV7-2 combines with J gene TRBJ2-1, with unresolved D. V was cut by 1 base and J by 0 bases, with 10 bases left in between. The CDR3 spans 16 residues. Germline V gives CDR1 SGHTA, CDR2 FQGNSA. The CDR3 spells CASSLGRLLSYNEQFF. CDR3 sequence (DNA): TGTGCCAGCAGCTTAGGAAGACTCCTCTCCTACAATGAGCAGTTCTTC.

This sequence joins TRBV18 and TRBJ2-3, with TRBD2 matching 9 bases. The germline gives CDR1 KGHSH, CDR2 LQKENI. Trimming removed 3 bases from V and 6 bases from J; junction bases left unmatched: 10. CDR3 size: 16 residues. The DNA of the CDR3 is TGTGCCAGCTCACCCCAACTAGCGGGTCCACCGGATACGCAGTATTTT. Protein: CASSPQLAGPPDTQYF.

This clone was observed a single time. CDR3 bases: TGCGCCAGCAGCTGGGGAGGGAGTGGTGGCTACACCTTC. Translated, it gives CASSWGGSGGYTF. This chain connects TRBV5-1 to TRBJ1-2; D gene ambiguous. The CDR3 extends over 13 amino acids. Trimming left V 3 bases short and J 7 bases short, with 13 bases between. CDR1 is SGHRS and CDR2 is YFSETQ in the germline V gene.

The V gene is TRBV6-5, the J gene TRBJ1-1, with 8 positions matching TRBD1. The ends lost 6 bases at V and 4 bases at J; junction bases unmatched: 4. This CDR3 has 13 residues. Germline assignment: CDR1 MNHEY and CDR2 SVGAGI. CDR3 protein: CASRQGAATEAFF. CDR3 in DNA: TGTGCCAGCAGGCAGGGGGCGGCCACTGAAGCTTTCTTT.

This clone has just a few counts. The chain couples TRBV7-2 to TRBJ2-7; no clear D. The V gene's germline CDR1 is SGHTA and CDR2 FQGNSA. This CDR3 contains 14 residues. Trimming stripped 2 bases from V and 2 bases from J, with 10 bases between. The CDR3 spells CASSLRFGPYEQYF. CDR3 in DNA: TGTGCCAGCAGCTTAAGGTTCGGTCCCTACGAGCAGTACTTC.

CDR3 protein: CASSQTSLVYNEQFF. Written as DNA, the CDR3 is TGTGCCAGCAGCCAGACTAGTCTCGTGTACAATGAGCAGTTCTTC. The chain has TRBV7-6 and TRBJ2-1; possible D gene TRBD2, 6 bases. Trimming pared 5 bases from V and 4 bases from J, leaving 15 bases between. The germline V gene encodes CDR1 SGHVS and CDR2 FNYEAQ. The CDR3 runs to 15 residues.

The DNA for the CDR3 is TGTGCCAGCAGCTTAGAGGGGGACAAGAACACTGAAGCTTTCTTT. Its translation: CASSLEGDKNTEAFF. This chain links TRBV11-3 with TRBJ1-1, with D tentatively TRBD1 (6 bases). Germline V lookup: CDR1 SGHNT, CDR2 YENEEA. V was cut by 0 bases and J by 1 base, with 9 bases left in between. This CDR3 has 15 residues.

The rearrangement links TRBV29-1 to TRBJ2-1; D uncertain. V shed 0 bases and J shed 0 bases, with 12 bases lying between them. The CDR3 is 16 residues long. Germline CDR1 SQVTM, CDR2 ANQGSEA. Written as DNA, the CDR3 is TGCAGCGTTGAAGATCCTGGCTCAAGCTCCTACAATGAGCAGTTCTTC. This sequence encodes CSVEDPGSSSYNEQFF.